There are many counts of the clone carrying this TCR beta chain. Amplification of the TCR beta CDR3 regions used RNA transcripts (as template). The first-round RT-PCR employed HTBI primers together with the Qiagen OneStep RT-PCR kit. A multiplex PCR was then performed as the second round. TCRdb itself ran the multiplex PCR reads through MiXCR, one entry per CDR3 protein. The repertoire has about 400,000 distinct CDR3 sequences, about 16% of them found once; the top ten carry 5.5% to 8%. The data derive from a study of Graves' ophthalmopathy and Graves' hyperthyroidism. CDR3 length: 15 amino acids. Germline CDR1 is SGDLS and CDR2 is YYNGEE. V lost 3 bases and J 0 bases, leaving 12 bases between the germline ends.

The chain couples TRBV9 to TRBJ1-1, with unresolved D. The TCR comes from a young woman with stable Graves' hyperthyroidism. The sequencing sample was made of peripheral blood. CDR3 in amino acids: CASSARDTMNTEAFF. The CDR3 nucleotides read TGTGCCAGCAGCGCGAGAGATACCATGAACACTGAAGCTTTCTTT.